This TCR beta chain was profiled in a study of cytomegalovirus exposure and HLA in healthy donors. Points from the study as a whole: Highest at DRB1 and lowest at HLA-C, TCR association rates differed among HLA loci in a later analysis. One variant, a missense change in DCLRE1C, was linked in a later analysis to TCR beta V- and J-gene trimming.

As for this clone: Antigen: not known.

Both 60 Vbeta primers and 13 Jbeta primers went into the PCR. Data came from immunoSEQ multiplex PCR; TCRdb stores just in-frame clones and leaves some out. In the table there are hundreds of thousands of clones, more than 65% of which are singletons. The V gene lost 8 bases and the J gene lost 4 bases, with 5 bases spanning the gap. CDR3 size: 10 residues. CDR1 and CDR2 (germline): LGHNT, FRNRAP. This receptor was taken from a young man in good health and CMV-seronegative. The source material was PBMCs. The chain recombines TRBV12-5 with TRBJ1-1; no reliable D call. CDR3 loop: CASSGTEAFF. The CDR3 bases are TGTGCTAGTTCAGGCACTGAAGCTTTCTTT.